The next 10 T cell receptor beta chains were all read from a single sample in a study of chemoradiotherapy in HPV16-positive cancers. Sequenced by immunoSEQ multiplex PCR; TCRdb stores in-frame clones only, minus some. The table lists 12,000 or so clones, 85% to 90% of them singletons. Specimen: blood, collected from a patient who underwent chemoradiotherapy. The receptors were gathered from a human donor with HPV-associated anogenital cancer.

This clone has only one observation. The chain employs TRBV7-9 and TRBJ1-6, with 8 bases matching TRBD1. The length of the CDR3 is 17 residues. Germline CDR1 SEHNR, CDR2 FQNEAQ (reference sequence). The V segment lost 3 bases and the J segment 9 bases; nucleotides outside the gene matches: 13. The CDR3 loop reads CASSFQKTGAARSPLHF. In DNA form, the CDR3 reads TGTGCCAGCAGCTTCCAAAAGACAGGGGCGGCTCGTTCACCCCTCCACTTT.

V gene TRBV2 combines with J gene TRBJ1-3; 7 bases agree with TRBD1. The CDR3 contains 16 residues. The V segment lost 6 bases and the J segment 6 bases; nucleotides outside the gene matches: 14. The germline V gene encodes CDR1 SNHLY and CDR2 FYNNEI. The CDR3 sequence is CASRPKFQGEENTIYF. The CDR3 DNA reads as TGTGCCAGCAGGCCGAAGTTTCAGGGGGAGGAAAACACCATATATTTT.

The chain links TRBV5-1 to TRBJ1-1; TRBD1 might be the D (5 bases). CDR3 size: 15 residues. Trimming pared 5 bases from V and 1 base from J, leaving 15 bases between. CDR1 SGHRS and CDR2 YFSETQ come from the germline V gene. Here the CDR3 reads CASSWPGVRNTEAFF. The CDR3 DNA reads as TGCGCCAGCAGTTGGCCGGGGGTGAGGAACACTGAAGCTTTCTTT.

The chain employs TRBV4-2 and TRBJ2-6, with D possibly matching TRBD1 (5 bases). The CDR3 runs to 18 residues. From germline, CDR1 is LGHNA and CDR2 YNFKEQ. Trimming cost V 4 bases and J 2 bases, with 18 bases left between them. For the CDR3, the DNA is TGTGCCAGCAGCCGAGTAGAGTCCGCAGGGACTGGGGCCAACGTCCTGACTTTC. Protein sequence: CASSRVESAGTGANVLTF.

V gene TRBV6-1 combines with J gene TRBJ1-2; no firm D call. Germline CDR1 reads MNHNS; CDR2 reads SASEGT. The V end was cut by 8 bases, the J end by 1 base, with 2 bases between. This CDR3 has 10 residues. CDR3 residues: CASVNYGYTF. DNA for the CDR3: TGTGCCAGCGTTAACTATGGCTACACCTTC.

The V gene is TRBV6-5, the J gene TRBJ2-2; maybe TRBD1 (5 bases). Germline-derived CDR1 and CDR2 are MNHEY and SVGAGI. Trimming took off 5 bases at V and 2 bases at J, with 9 bases between the two ends. The CDR3 runs to 14 residues. The CDR3 sequence is CASSATGNTGELFF. Here the CDR3 DNA reads TGTGCCAGCAGTGCCACAGGAAACACCGGGGAGCTGTTTTTT.

This rearrangement joins TRBV2 to TRBJ1-2; tentative D call: TRBD1 (6 bases). V shed 7 bases and J shed 8 bases, with 11 bases lying between them. The CDR3 loop spans 11 amino acids. Germline V CDR1 and CDR2: SNHLY, FYNNEI. CDR3 in DNA: TGTGCCAGCAACGGGGGGCGCGGCTACACCTTC. Amino acids: CASNGGRGYTF.

This clone was detected only a few times. The chain employs TRBV2 and TRBJ1-1; a possible D gene is TRBD1 (5 bases). This CDR3 has 11 amino acids. V gave up 4 bases and J gave up 13 bases, with 13 bases separating them. CDR1 is SNHLY, CDR2 FYNNEI, per germline. CDR3 protein: CASSGQGERFF. The CDR3 bases are TGTGCCAGCAGTGGGCAAGGGGAGCGTTTCTTT.

The rearrangement joins TRBV9 to TRBJ1-1, with a tentative D call TRBD1 (5 bases). The V gene lost 4 bases and the J gene lost 3 bases, with 10 bases spanning the gap. The germline gives CDR1 SGDLS, CDR2 YYNGEE. The CDR3 consists of 13 residues. CDR3 sequence reads: CASSPQGHTEAFF. The CDR3 coding sequence is TGTGCCAGCAGCCCCCAGGGTCACACTGAAGCTTTCTTT.

The chain links TRBV5-6 to TRBJ1-1, with 7 bases aligning to TRBD1. Per germline, CDR1 SGHDT and CDR2 YYEEEE. The CDR3 contains 14 residues. The ends lost 4 bases at V and 3 bases at J; junction bases unmatched: 6. The chain's CDR3 is CASSRQGGDTEAFF. The CDR3, as DNA: TGTGCCAGCAGCCGACAGGGAGGGGACACTGAAGCTTTCTTT.